Shown below are 27 T cell receptor beta chains from a single sample sequenced in a study of shared clonotypes between healthy human individuals. Naivety among CD8 cells was defined by CD45RO negativity and positive CCR7 selection, thereby excluding terminally differentiated effector memory CD45RA+ cells. Here immunoSEQ multiplex PCR was the method, and the copy in TCRdb shows in-frame clones only, minus some. The sample gives about 2.1 million clones, roughly 95% of which show up once; 1.5% to 2% is in the top ten. The sequenced sample was naive CD8+ T cells from PBMCs. The receptors derive from a man aged 18 to 29 in good health. Some clones in this sample may be carry-over from other donors' samples.

This clone is a singleton in its sample. The same CDR3 can be traced to other DNA sequences in this sample. This chain connects TRBV7-9 to TRBJ1-2; D remains ambiguous. V lost 1 base to trimming and J lost 2 bases, with 11 bases between them. The CDR3 has 15 residues. From germline, CDR1 is SEHNR and CDR2 FQNEAQ (reference sequence). The CDR3, as DNA: TGTGCCAGCAGCTTAGTTGAGCTGGGAAACTATGGCTACACCTTC. This encodes CASSLVELGNYGYTF.

The chain couples TRBV4-3 to TRBJ2-1, with D possibly matching TRBD2 (6 bases). V lost 0 bases, J lost 2 bases, and 11 bases lay in between. The CDR3 contains 16 residues. Germline CDR1 is LGHNA and CDR2 is YSLEER. The CDR3 spells CASSQESGRTYNEQFF. For the CDR3, the DNA is TGCGCCAGCAGCCAAGAGTCCGGGAGAACCTACAATGAGCAGTTCTTC.

This clone was detected only once. The J gene is TRBJ2-1, the V gene TRBV27; weak D call: TRBD2 (6 bases). The CDR3 totals 15 residues. Trimming cost V 4 bases and J 3 bases, with 13 bases left between them. CDR1 is MNHEY and CDR2 is SMNVEV in the germline V gene (reference sequence). Written as DNA, the CDR3 is TGTGCCAGCAGTTCCGGGACTCATAACTACAATGAGCAGTTCTTC. It codes for CASSSGTHNYNEQFF.

The chain couples TRBV7-9 to TRBJ2-1; TRBD1 aligns across 7 bases. This CDR3 has 16 residues. Germline lookup yields CDR1 SEHNR and CDR2 FQNEAQ (reference sequence). J lost 0 bases, V lost 5 bases, and 7 bases had no gene match. The DNA of the CDR3 is TGTGCCAGCAGCCCCAGGACAGGCCACTCCTACAATGAGCAGTTCTTC. It codes for CASSPRTGHSYNEQFF.

The sample holds one count of this clone. The chain combines TRBV5-1 with TRBJ2-7; D is ambiguous. Germline lookup yields CDR1 SGHRS and CDR2 YFSETQ. CDR3 size: 15 residues. Trimming cost V 0 bases and J 3 bases, with 13 bases left between them. CDR3 amino acids: CASSLDSHPYYEQYF. For the CDR3, the DNA is TGCGCCAGCAGCTTGGATTCTCACCCCTACTACGAGCAGTACTTC.

V gene TRBV2 combines with J gene TRBJ2-2; D gene unclear. This CDR3 is built from 12 residues. Trimming pared 3 bases from V and 7 bases from J, leaving 6 bases between. In germline, CDR1 is SNHLY, CDR2 FYNNEI. The CDR3 reads CASSDVDGELFF. The CDR3 bases are TGTGCCAGCAGTGACGTAGACGGGGAGCTGTTTTTT.

The chain links TRBV7-9 to TRBJ1-1; D not resolved. Trimming shortened V by 5 bases and J by 5 bases, and 12 bases separated the two germline ends. Germline CDR1 reads SEHNR; CDR2 reads FQNEAQ (reference sequence). This CDR3 has 13 residues. CDR3 sequence (DNA): TGTGCCAGCAGCCCCCCGGGTAAGACTGAAGCTTTCTTT. It translates to CASSPPGKTEAFF. The whole variable domain, remainder taken from reference TRBV7-9 and TRBJ1-1, is DTGVSQNPRHKITKRGQNVTFRCDPISEHNRLYWYRQTLGQGPEFLTYFQNEAQLEKSRLLSDRFSAERPKGSFSTLEIQRTEQGDSAMYLCASSPPGKTEAFFGQGTRLTVV.

The chain employs TRBV2 and TRBJ2-5, with 13 bases matching TRBD2. Germline-derived CDR1 and CDR2 are SNHLY and FYNNEI. There are 17 residues in the CDR3. V dropped 1 base and J dropped 0; count of bases not matched to a gene: 2. CDR3 amino acids: CASSEGTSGSHQETQYF. CDR3 DNA: TGTGCCAGCAGTGAAGGGACTAGCGGGAGTCACCAAGAGACCCAGTACTTC.

J is TRBJ2-1 and V is TRBV19; D gene ambiguous. Between the trimmed V and J ends, which lost 3 bases and 0 bases, there was a span of 9 bases. Looked up from germline, CDR1 is LNHDA and CDR2 is SQIVND (reference sequence). This CDR3 is built from 15 residues. The CDR3, as DNA: TGTGCCAGTAGTATCAGCGTGAGCTCCTACAATGAGCAGTTCTTC. This gives the protein CASSISVSSYNEQFF.

This clone occurred once. The V and J genes are TRBV28 and TRBJ2-7; D possibly corresponds to TRBD2 (5 bases). The V end lost 7 bases, the J end lost 1 base, and 14 bases lay between the germline ends. CDR1 MDHEN and CDR2 SYDVKM come from the germline V gene. CDR3 size: 14 residues. CDR3 in DNA: TGTGCCAGCACTAATTACGAGGGTTCCTACGAGCAGTACTTC. It yields the protein CASTNYEGSYEQYF.

Concerning this clone: Other DNA sequences from this sample encode an identical CDR3 as well. The V call is TRBV5-4, the J call TRBJ2-7; no firm D call. Per germline, CDR1 SGHNT and CDR2 YYREEE (reference sequence). V was pared by 0 bases and J by 6 bases, with 7 bases between. The CDR3 is made up of 12 amino acids. CDR3 amino acids: CASSLGGSEQYF. In nucleotides, the CDR3 is TGTGCCAGCAGCTTGGGAGGATCCGAGCAGTACTTC.

J is TRBJ2-7 and V is TRBV19; D perhaps matches TRBD2 (6 bases). The germline V and J ends were trimmed by 1 base and 6 bases, with 13 bases remaining between them. This CDR3 is 14 amino acids long. Germline CDR1 reads LNHDA; CDR2 reads SQIVND (reference sequence). CDR3 in amino acids: CASSIVAGTGEQYF. In DNA form, the CDR3 reads TGTGCCAGTAGTATAGTTGCGGGGACGGGCGAGCAGTACTTC.

The genes are TRBV2 and TRBJ2-7; 8 bases agree with TRBD1. The CDR3 spans 13 residues. Germline V gene sequence: CDR1 SNHLY, CDR2 FYNNEI. Trimming removed 6 bases from V and 3 bases from J; junction bases left unmatched: 4. The CDR3 loop is CASRQGVFYEQYF. CDR3 DNA sequence: TGTGCCAGCAGACAGGGGGTTTTCTACGAGCAGTACTTC.

The chain employs TRBV4-1 and TRBJ2-1; the match to TRBD2 covers 12 bases. The V and J ends lost 4 bases and 0 bases, in that order; junction bases with no gene match: 7. Germline V gives CDR1 MGHRA, CDR2 YSYEKL. CDR3 length: 18 amino acids. The CDR3 region is CASSPGTSGPRSYNEQFF. CDR3 bases: TGCGCCAGCAGCCCCGGGACTAGCGGGCCTCGCTCCTACAATGAGCAGTTCTTC.

This chain joins TRBV28 and TRBJ2-1, with a possible D match to TRBD2 (5 bases). CDR1 is MDHEN and CDR2 is SYDVKM in the germline V gene. This CDR3 region has 14 residues. V was trimmed by 8 bases and J by 1 base, leaving 12 bases between them. CDR3 residues: CASRTAGSYNEQFF. In nucleotides, the CDR3 is TGTGCCAGCCGGACGGCGGGTTCCTACAATGAGCAGTTCTTC.

This clone was found a few times. Other DNA sequences within the sample encode an identical CDR3. J is TRBJ2-7 and V is TRBV27; 8 bases align to TRBD1. Trimming removed 5 bases from V and 2 bases from J; junction bases left unmatched: 2. This CDR3 has 13 amino acids. Germline V gives CDR1 MNHEY, CDR2 SMNVEV (reference sequence). The CDR3 coding sequence is TGTGCCAGCAGTCTCAGGGGGCCCTACGAGCAGTACTTC. It codes for CASSLRGPYEQYF.

This chain joins TRBV27 and TRBJ2-7; 7 bases align to TRBD2. Germline V gives CDR1 MNHEY, CDR2 SMNVEV (reference sequence). There are 14 residues in the CDR3. V lost 3 bases and J lost 0; bases outside the gene matches: 2. The CDR3 here is CASSFRDYSYEQYF. The CDR3 DNA reads TGTGCCAGCAGTTTCCGGGACTACTCCTACGAGCAGTACTTC.

The chain uses TRBV9 and TRBJ1-2; the D is unclear. V was shortened by 0 bases and J by 4 bases, with 16 bases between the two germline ends. Germline-derived CDR1 and CDR2 are SGDLS and YYNGEE. The CDR3 consists of 16 residues. CDR3 residues: CASSVGDAGVSYGYTF. In DNA form, the CDR3 reads TGTGCCAGCAGCGTAGGAGACGCAGGCGTAAGCTATGGCTACACCTTC.

This sequence joins TRBV6-5 and TRBJ2-2; D ambiguous. CDR1 MNHEY and CDR2 SVGAGI come from the germline V gene. Deletions cut 7 bases from V and 0 bases from J, with 3 bases between. The CDR3 extends over 12 amino acids. The CDR3 nucleotides read TGTGCCAGCATGGCGAACACCGGGGAGCTGTTTTTT. Its protein product is CASMANTGELFF.

This CDR3 reads CASSIWKELGTEAFF. CDR3 nucleotides: TGTGCCAGTAGTATATGGAAGGAGTTGGGCACTGAAGCTTTCTTT. The chain links TRBV19 to TRBJ1-1, with D unresolved. V dropped 2 bases and J dropped 4 bases, with 14 bases sitting between them. Germline V gene sequence: CDR1 LNHDA, CDR2 SQIVND (reference sequence). CDR3 size: 15 residues.

J is TRBJ2-7 and V is TRBV4-1, with D possibly TRBD1 on 6 matching bases. CDR1 and CDR2 (germline): MGHRA, YSYEKL. The ends were cut back, 4 bases at V and 2 bases at J, with 21 bases in the middle. This CDR3 comprises 17 residues. CDR3: CASSPSDTGIGTYEQYF. The CDR3 nucleotides read TGCGCCAGCAGCCCTTCGGATACAGGGATCGGGACCTACGAGCAGTACTTC.

On this clone: Other DNA sequences in the same sample also yield this CDR3. The chain joins TRBV5-6 to TRBJ2-1; the D gene is possibly TRBD2 (5 bases). Germline V gene data show CDR1 as SGHDT and CDR2 as YYEEEE. The CDR3 is made up of 14 amino acids. Deletions cut 2 bases from V and 1 base from J, with 7 bases between. DNA of the CDR3: TGTGCCAGCAGCTTCGGGGTGTCCTACAATGAGCAGTTCTTC. Translated: CASSFGVSYNEQFF.

The chain links TRBV19 to TRBJ1-1; no definite D call. In germline, CDR1 is LNHDA, CDR2 SQIVND (reference sequence). Trimming stripped 1 base from V and 3 bases from J, with 15 bases between. CDR3 size: 16 residues. CDR3 DNA: TGTGCCAGTAGTATAGGCAGGACCGCCCTGGACACTGAAGCTTTCTTT. Protein product: CASSIGRTALDTEAFF. Full variable domain (missing parts from reference TRBV19 and TRBJ1-1): DGGITQSPKYLFRKEGQNVTLSCEQNLNHDAMYWYRQDPGQGLRLIYYSQIVNDFQKGDIAEGYSVSREKKESFPLTVTSAQKNPTAFYLCASSIGRTALDTEAFFGQGTRLTVV.

This chain uses TRBV9 with TRBJ1-5, with TRBD1 matching 9 bases. Looked up from germline, CDR1 is SGDLS and CDR2 is YYNGEE. The CDR3 covers 15 residues. Trimming cost V 3 bases and J 7 bases; bases outside gene matches: 8. CDR3: CASSALQGTGQPQHF. CDR3 sequence (DNA): TGTGCCAGCAGCGCCCTACAGGGGACAGGGCAGCCCCAGCATTTT.

The chain has TRBV27 and TRBJ2-3; TRBD2 is a possible D gene (7 bases). V was trimmed by 1 base and J by 4 bases, leaving 12 bases between them. Germline CDR1 reads MNHEY; CDR2 reads SMNVEV (reference sequence). The CDR3 sequence is 15 residues long. The DNA of the CDR3 is TGTGCCAGCAGTTTATGGGGGGCGGGGGCAGATACGCAGTATTTT. Its protein product is CASSLWGAGADTQYF.

This rearrangement joins TRBV7-2 to TRBJ2-7; 12 nucleotides match TRBD1. Germline CDR1 is SGHTA and CDR2 is FQGNSA. Trimming at V came to 7 bases and at J to 3 bases, leaving 7 bases not matched to a gene. The CDR3 loop spans 15 amino acids. CDR3 sequence: CASIPGTGGFYEQYF. CDR3 DNA: TGTGCCAGCATCCCCGGGACAGGGGGCTTCTACGAGCAGTACTTC.

The chain couples TRBV25-1 to TRBJ1-1, with D possibly being TRBD1 (5 bases). Germline V CDR1 and CDR2: MGHDK, SYGVNS. The V and J ends lost 3 bases and 6 bases respectively, with 11 bases between them. The CDR3 runs to 13 residues. The CDR3 is CASSDGDAAEAFF. DNA for the CDR3: TGTGCCAGCAGTGACGGGGACGCGGCTGAAGCTTTCTTT.